These 21 T cell receptor beta chains were sequenced from one sample in a study of OX40 agonist ivuxolimab in advanced cancers. Method: immunoSEQ multiplex PCR; TCRdb's copy keeps in-frame clones and lacks some. The data contain about 19,000 clones, 80% to 85% of them seen just once; the ten biggest clones take up approximately 3.9%. Here the sequenced sample was CD4+ or CD8+ T cells sorted from blood, taken in a trial of the OX40 agonist ivuxolimab. These receptors all stem from an adult with an advanced solid tumor such as melanoma, head and neck, liver or kidney cancer.

This sequence joins TRBV28 and TRBJ1-6; TRBD1 aligns across 7 bases. V trimming: 7 bases; J trimming: 7 bases; junction bases outside the gene matches: 4. Germline CDR1 and CDR2: MDHEN and SYDVKM. The CDR3 loop spans 13 amino acids. CDR3 DNA sequence: TGTGCCAGCAAGGACAGGCTAAATTCACCCCTCCACTTT. Translated, it gives CASKDRLNSPLHF.

This sequence joins TRBV27 and TRBJ2-4; D is perhaps TRBD2 (5 bases). Per germline, CDR1 MNHEY and CDR2 SMNVEV (reference sequence). The V end was cut by 7 bases, the J end by 3 bases, with 10 bases between. The CDR3 is 13 residues long. CDR3 coding DNA: TGTGCCAGCAAGGAGGAGGACAAAAACATTCAGTACTTC. Encoded protein: CASKEEDKNIQYF.

This clone came up a few times. This sequence joins TRBV29-1 and TRBJ2-2; D remains ambiguous. Germline V CDR1 and CDR2: SQVTM, ANQGSEA. The CDR3 totals 13 residues. The ends were cut back, 6 bases at V and 6 bases at J, with 14 bases in the middle. The CDR3 spells CSVRHSTAGELFF. Here the CDR3 DNA reads TGCAGCGTGCGACATTCGACGGCCGGGGAGCTGTTTTTT.

In DNA form, the CDR3 reads TGTGCCAGCAGCTCCGGGACAGGGGCATCCTACGAGCAGTACTTC. It yields the protein CASSSGTGASYEQYF. The chain has TRBV27 and TRBJ2-7; TRBD1 agrees at 10 bases. The CDR3 is made up of 15 amino acids. Trimming took 6 bases from V and 1 from J; bases not matched to a gene: 6. Germline-derived CDR1 and CDR2 are MNHEY and SMNVEV (reference sequence).

This clone was seen a few times. The rearrangement joins TRBV11-2 to TRBJ2-1, with D possibly TRBD2 on 6 matching bases. The CDR3 runs 14 residues. V was shortened by 3 bases and J by 7 bases, with 13 bases between the two germline ends. Germline loops: CDR1 SGHAT, CDR2 FQNNGV. The CDR3 sequence: CASSFALGGNEQFF. CDR3 nucleotides: TGTGCCAGCAGCTTCGCCCTTGGAGGGAATGAGCAGTTCTTC.

This chain joins TRBV7-2 and TRBJ1-2, with 9 bases fitting TRBD1. The ends lost 4 bases at V and 6 bases at J; junction bases unmatched: 3. The germline CDR1 and CDR2 sequences are SGHTA and FQGNSA. This CDR3 region has 13 residues. The DNA of the CDR3 is TGTGCCAGCAGCTCTAGACAGGGGGATGGCTACACCTTC. Amino acids: CASSSRQGDGYTF.

This chain links TRBV7-9 with TRBJ2-5; TRBD1 matches at 9 bases. Germline V CDR1 and CDR2: SEHNR, FQNEAQ (reference sequence). The J segment lost 3 bases and the V segment lost 4 bases, leaving 3 bases of the junction unmatched. The CDR3 runs 14 residues. The CDR3 sequence is CASSSGTGKETQYF. CDR3 nucleotide sequence: TGTGCCAGCAGCTCCGGGACAGGGAAAGAGACCCAGTACTTC.

As to this clone: The sample carries other DNA sequences with the same CDR3. V gene TRBV27 combines with J gene TRBJ1-4, with TRBD1 matching over 8 bases. The CDR3 has 12 residues. Germline V lookup: CDR1 MNHEY, CDR2 SMNVEV (reference sequence). CDR3 bases: TGTGCTAGCGGATACAGGGGGGAAAAACTGTTTTTT. It encodes CASGYRGEKLFF.

This clone has a handful of counts. The V and J genes are TRBV9 and TRBJ2-2; no clear D. The ends were cut back, 3 bases at V and 7 bases at J, with 7 bases in the middle. The CDR3 extends over 12 amino acids. The germline V gene has CDR1 SGDLS and CDR2 YYNGEE. CDR3 nucleotide sequence: TGTGCCAGCAGCGCAGGTGGCGGGGAGCTGTTTTTT. It translates to CASSAGGGELFF.

The V call is TRBV11-1, the J call TRBJ2-7; the D gene is possibly TRBD1 (5 bases). The CDR3 loop spans 15 amino acids. From germline, CDR1 is SGHAT and CDR2 FQDESV (reference sequence). The ends were cut back, 5 bases at V and 3 bases at J, with 17 bases in the middle. The CDR3 sequence: CASSARVRRGYEQYF. CDR3 sequence (DNA): TGTGCCAGCAGCGCCCGCGTTAGAAGGGGCTACGAGCAGTACTTC.

The chain recombines TRBV7-8 with TRBJ2-7, with 9 bases lining up with TRBD2. The CDR3 length is 13 residues. CDR1 and CDR2 from the germline V gene are SGHVS and FQNEAQ. The ends lost 7 bases at V and 4 bases at J; junction bases unmatched: 5. CDR3 coding DNA: TGTGCCAGCACCCTAGCGGGGAGGTACGAGCAGTACTTC. Protein product: CASTLAGRYEQYF.

Relative to its sample, this clone is medium-sized (0.01 to 0.1%). As DNA, the CDR3 is TGTGCCAGTAGATACAGCACTGAAGCTTTCTTT. Encoded protein: CASRYSTEAFF. This sequence joins TRBV19 and TRBJ1-1, with D uncertain. Per the germline V gene, CDR1 is LNHDA and CDR2 is SQIVND (reference sequence). CDR3 length: 11 amino acids. V was clipped by 6 bases and J by 4 bases, with 6 bases between them.

V and J are TRBV9 and TRBJ2-2, with D possibly TRBD2 on 6 matching bases. The V end lost 5 bases, the J end lost 4 bases, and 9 bases lay between the germline ends. The CDR3 consists of 13 residues. The germline gives CDR1 SGDLS, CDR2 YYNGEE. The CDR3 region has the DNA TGTGCCAGCAGTGGGGACTTCACCGGGGAGCTGTTTTTT. Protein product: CASSGDFTGELFF.

The rearrangement joins TRBV2 to TRBJ1-4; D perhaps matches TRBD1 (6 bases). In germline, CDR1 is SNHLY, CDR2 FYNNEI. The CDR3 is 14 amino acids. Between the trimmed V and J ends, which lost 5 bases and 8 bases, there was a span of 15 bases. The CDR3 reads CASSPQGLGEKLFF. The CDR3 nucleotides read TGTGCCAGCAGTCCACAGGGTCTTGGCGAAAAACTGTTTTTT.

CDR3 DNA: TGTGCCAGTAGTATAGAGAAGGGTGAGTCACCCCTCCACTTT. It translates to CASSIEKGESPLHF. This sequence joins TRBV19 and TRBJ1-6, with unresolved D. Trimming took off 0 bases at V and 10 bases at J, with 10 bases between the two ends. Germline lookup yields CDR1 LNHDA and CDR2 SQIVND (reference sequence). The CDR3 is 14 residues long. Using reference TRBV19 and TRBJ1-6 for the parts outside the CDR3, the full variable domain is DGGITQSPKYLFRKEGQNVTLSCEQNLNHDAMYWYRQDPGQGLRLIYYSQIVNDFQKGDIAEGYSVSREKKESFPLTVTSAQKNPTAFYLCASSIEKGESPLHFGNGTRLTVT.

The chain uses TRBV27 and TRBJ2-7, with 7 bases identical to TRBD2. This CDR3 has 14 residues. Germline lookup yields CDR1 MNHEY and CDR2 SMNVEV (reference sequence). V lost 4 bases to trimming and J lost 5 bases; unmatched junction nucleotides: 8. As DNA, the CDR3 is TGTGCCAGCAGTTCAGGACTAGTCCGGGACGAGCAGTACTTC. Residues: CASSSGLVRDEQYF.

This chain connects TRBV6-6 to TRBJ2-7; TRBD1 aligns across 10 bases. Germline V gene sequence: CDR1 MNHNY, CDR2 SVGAGI (reference sequence). CDR3 length: 15 residues. Trimming at V came to 5 bases and at J to 2 bases, leaving 6 bases not matched to a gene. CDR3 residues: CASSPRDRGTYEQYF. CDR3 nucleotide sequence: TGTGCCAGCAGTCCCCGGGACAGGGGCACCTACGAGCAGTACTTC.

The gene calls are TRBV28 and TRBJ1-2, with D hard to call. The germline V and J ends were trimmed by 6 bases and 2 bases, with 16 bases remaining between them. This CDR3 contains 15 residues. In germline, CDR1 is MDHEN, CDR2 SYDVKM. The CDR3 loop reads CASSREGEPNYGYTF. CDR3 DNA sequence: TGTGCCAGCAGCCGGGAGGGAGAACCCAACTATGGCTACACCTTC.

A few counts support this clone. This rearrangement joins TRBV18 to TRBJ2-7; maybe TRBD1 (6 bases). Germline V gene sequence: CDR1 KGHSH, CDR2 LQKENI. There are 12 residues in the CDR3. V shed 6 bases and J shed 1 base, with 7 bases lying between them. The DNA of the CDR3 is TGTGCCAGCTCCGGGACATCCTACGAGCAGTACTTC. This codes for CASSGTSYEQYF.

The chain has TRBV13 and TRBJ1-2; 8 bases are a match to TRBD1. V dropped 2 bases and J dropped 4; count of bases not matched to a gene: 6. The CDR3 has 15 residues. Germline CDR1 PRHDT, CDR2 FYEKMQ (reference sequence). The DNA for the CDR3 is TGTGCCAGCAGCTTATCAGGGGGCTTGGTCTATGGCTACACCTTC. Translation gives CASSLSGGLVYGYTF.

The chain has TRBV19 and TRBJ1-5, with D possibly matching TRBD1 (5 bases). The CDR3 has 15 residues. Trimming left V 1 base short and J 3 bases short, with 10 bases between. The germline gives CDR1 LNHDA, CDR2 SQIVND (reference sequence). Here the CDR3 reads CASSIVGVYNQPQHF. The CDR3, as DNA: TGTGCCAGTAGTATAGTGGGGGTATACAATCAGCCCCAGCATTTT.